Presented here are 30 T cell receptor beta chains from one specimen sequenced in a study of blood T cells in healthy people across ages. A second PCR, run for about 6 to 12 cycles, used a sample-barcoded 5' primer plus a J-beta primer mix. MiXCR, run by TCRdb on the 5' RACE reads, gives a single entry per CDR3 protein. Of 1.5 million to 2 million distinct CDR3 sequences listed, 25% to 30% were seen once; the top ten hold 7.7%. Sample: blood. These receptors were obtained from a woman younger than 45 in good health.

The J gene is TRBJ2-3, the V gene TRBV6-1, with D unresolved. V was pared by 4 bases and J by 12 bases, with 17 bases between. Germline V gene data show CDR1 as MNHNS and CDR2 as SASEGT. The length of the CDR3 is 13 residues. CDR3 sequence: CASSAFNQETQYF. DNA of the CDR3: TGTGCCAGCAGTGCATTTAACCAAGAGACCCAGTATTTT.

This clonotype was observed a handful of times. Compared with germline, one end of the junction differs, possibly owing to a read error. This chain links TRBV7-2 with TRBJ1-6; D may be TRBD1 (6 bases). The V gene's germline CDR1 is SGHTA and CDR2 FQGNSA. CDR3 length equals 16 residues. Here the CDR3 reads CASSSRQVSYNSPPHF. DNA of the CDR3: TGTGCCAGCAGCTCCCGACAGGTCTCCTATAATTCACCCCCCCACTTT.

This chain joins TRBV12-3 or TRBV12-4 and TRBJ2-2; TRBD1 is a possible D gene (6 bases). This CDR3 has 12 amino acids. Trimming took 10 bases from V and 6 from J, leaving 12 bases between them. The CDR3 DNA reads as TGTGCCACCTCTTGGGGGCCCGGGGAGCTGTTTTTT. Amino acids: CATSWGPGELFF.

The chain combines TRBV12-3 or TRBV12-4 with TRBJ1-1; D gene uncertain. The CDR3 extends over 11 amino acids. Between the trimmed V and J ends, which lost 7 bases and 2 bases, there was a span of 5 bases. The CDR3 protein is CASTPNTEAFF. Written as DNA, the CDR3 is TGTGCCAGCACTCCTAACACTGAAGCTTTCTTT.

This clonotype was detected only a few times. The chain links TRBV20-1 to TRBJ1-4; the match to TRBD1 covers 10 bases. Germline V gene data show CDR1 as DFQATT and CDR2 as SNEGSKA (reference sequence). The CDR3 has 13 residues. V lost 1 base and J lost 10; bases outside the gene matches: 3. The DNA of the CDR3 is TGCAGTGCTAGAGGGGACAGGGGACGAAAACTGTTTTTT. This codes for CSARGDRGRKLFF.

The V and J genes are TRBV3-1 and TRBJ2-4; D is unresolved. The DNA end is more similar to TRBJ2-7, so the J call may be wrong. Germline V gene sequence: CDR1 LGHDT, CDR2 YNNKEL (reference sequence). The CDR3 totals 17 residues. The CDR3 spells CASSQAARHKPSYEQYF. The CDR3, as DNA: TGTGCCAGCAGCCAAGCTGCGAGGCATAAGCCCTCCTACGAGCAGTACTTC.

The rearrangement joins TRBV20-1 to TRBJ2-5; 10 bases are shared with TRBD2. The J call is uncertain, as TRBJ2-7 better fits the DNA end. The CDR3 is made up of 16 amino acids. From germline, CDR1 is DFQATT and CDR2 SNEGSKA (reference sequence). As DNA, the CDR3 is TGCAGTGCTAGAGATGGGCCTAGCGGGGGCCGAGGCGAGCAGTACTTC. Protein: CSARDGPSGGRGEQYF.

This clonotype was detected many times. The V and J genes are TRBV6-6 and TRBJ2-5; tentatively, D is TRBD2 (6 bases). The CDR3 runs 13 residues. Trimming cost V 7 bases and J 6 bases, with 15 bases left between them. Germline assignment: CDR1 MNHNY and CDR2 SVGAGI (reference sequence). CDR3 sequence (DNA): TGTGCCAGCACCCTAGGGGAGGTGAAGACCCAGTACTTC. Residues: CASTLGEVKTQYF.

The chain uses TRBV20-1 and TRBJ2-3; D call uncertain. The length of the CDR3 is 13 residues. The V end was cut by 3 bases, the J end by 2 bases, with 9 bases between. CDR1 and CDR2 from the germline V gene are DFQATT and SNEGSKA (reference sequence). For the CDR3, the DNA is TGCAGTGCTAGGGGCTCTACCACAGATACGCAGTATTTT. Translating gives CSARGSTTDTQYF.

V and J are TRBV7-2 and TRBJ2-1; 8 bases map to TRBD2. CDR3 length equals 13 residues. Per germline, CDR1 SGHTA and CDR2 FQGNSA. V gave up 4 bases and J gave up 8 bases; unmatched junction bases: 4. The CDR3 loop reads CASSSGLAYEQFF. The CDR3 DNA is TGTGCCAGCAGCTCAGGACTAGCATATGAGCAGTTCTTC.

There are a few counts of this clonotype. The V and J genes are TRBV7-2 and TRBJ2-7; D is perhaps TRBD1 or TRBD2 (5 bases each). CDR3 length equals 16 residues. Germline lookup yields CDR1 SGHTA and CDR2 FQGNSA. Trimming pared 0 bases from V and 0 bases from J, leaving 12 bases between. The CDR3 DNA sequence: TGTGCCAGCAGCTTAGCCGGCTGGGACGGCTCCTACGAGCAGTACTTC. Residues: CASSLAGWDGSYEQYF. Variable domain in full (rest from reference TRBV7-2 and TRBJ2-7): GAGVSQSPSNKVTEKGKDVELRCDPISGHTALYWYRQSLGQGLEFLIYFQGNSAPDKSGLPSDRFSAERTGGSVSTLTIQRTQQEDSAVYLCASSLAGWDGSYEQYFGPGTRLTVT.

The CDR3 region has the DNA TGTGCCAGCAGTTTTCGGGCTGTTACAGGACTAGCGGCCTCTATCCGAGAGCAGTACTTC. As protein: CASSFRAVTGLAASIREQYF. V is TRBV12-3 or TRBV12-4 and J is TRBJ2-5; 10 bases are a match to TRBD2. Unmatched junction bases numbered 27, after V lost 3 bases and J lost 11 bases. This CDR3 has 20 amino acids.

The rearrangement uses TRBV28 and TRBJ2-6; 7 bases are a match to TRBD2. V lost 8 bases and J lost 0; bases outside the gene matches: 13. The CDR3 contains 18 residues. Germline V gene sequence: CDR1 MDHEN, CDR2 SYDVKM. CDR3 in amino acids: CASVTGLGGSSGANVLTF. The CDR3 DNA is TGTGCCAGCGTCACGGGGTTAGGCGGGAGCTCTGGGGCCAACGTCCTGACTTTC.

V is TRBV30 and J is TRBJ2-3; tentatively, D is TRBD1 (5 bases). The CDR3 consists of 13 residues. Germline V gives CDR1 GTSNPN, CDR2 SVGIG (reference sequence). Trimming stripped 3 bases from V and 5 bases from J, with 12 bases between. Here the CDR3 reads CAWREGVGDTQYF. In DNA, the CDR3 is TGTGCCTGGAGAGAAGGGGTGGGAGATACGCAGTATTTT.

Many counts were recorded for this clonotype. The V and J genes are TRBV28 and TRBJ2-7, with TRBD1 matching 8 bases. The germline V gene encodes CDR1 MDHEN and CDR2 SYDVKM. This CDR3 is built from 14 residues. After removal of 10 bases from V and 3 bases from J, the junction contained 11 bases not matched to a gene. In DNA, the CDR3 is TGTGCCACCTTTACAGGGGGAAGTATCTACGAGCAGTACTTC. Protein product: CATFTGGSIYEQYF.

This chain joins TRBV7-2 and TRBJ2-5; TRBD1 matches 8 bases. The CDR3 extends over 15 amino acids. The germline gives CDR1 SGHTA, CDR2 FQGNSA. The ends lost 6 bases at V and 5 bases at J; junction bases unmatched: 11. The CDR3, as DNA: TGTACCAGCAGACCTCTACCGGACAGGGTTGAGACCCAGTACTTC. Translation gives CTSRPLPDRVETQYF.

This clonotype was counted between two and nine times. The chain is built from TRBV7-6 and TRBJ2-5; D perhaps matches TRBD1 (6 bases). Germline CDR1 reads SGHVS; CDR2 reads FNYEAQ. The germline V and J ends were trimmed by 3 bases and 7 bases, with 18 bases remaining between them. This CDR3 comprises 15 residues. The CDR3 loop is CASSLDGGPSGTQYF. CDR3 nucleotide sequence: TGTGCCAGCAGCTTGGATGGGGGCCCAAGCGGGACCCAGTACTTC.

This clonotype appeared a few times. V gene TRBV20-1 combines with J gene TRBJ2-7; D is uncertain. The CDR3 contains 12 residues. Germline CDR1 is DFQATT and CDR2 is SNEGSKA (reference sequence). V lost 6 bases and J lost 3, with 12 bases in between. The CDR3 DNA reads TGCAGTGCCCCGGACCCAAACTACGAGCAGTACTTC. Translated: CSAPDPNYEQYF.

The genes are TRBV9 and TRBJ2-7, with 8 bases lining up with TRBD1. The CDR3 spans 15 residues. The V segment lost 4 bases and the J segment 2 bases; nucleotides outside the gene matches: 8. Germline V gives CDR1 SGDLS, CDR2 YYNGEE. The CDR3 region is CASSPRGQAAYEQYF. The DNA of the CDR3 is TGTGCCAGCAGCCCCCGGGGACAGGCAGCCTACGAGCAGTACTTC.

This clonotype showed up just a few times. The chain uses TRBV10-3 and TRBJ2-1, with D possibly TRBD2 on 5 matching bases. Germline V gene lookup returns CDR1 ENHRY and CDR2 SYGVKD. V lost 0 bases and J lost 11, with 14 bases in between. The CDR3 consists of 14 residues. CDR3 sequence: CAISESIRADKQFF. DNA for the CDR3: TGTGCCATCAGTGAGTCGATTCGAGCGGATAAGCAGTTCTTC.

The rearrangement uses TRBV19 and TRBJ2-7; 9 nucleotides agree with TRBD1. Looked up from germline, CDR1 is LNHDA and CDR2 is SQIVND (reference sequence). This CDR3 spans 14 amino acids. Trimming at V came to 4 bases and at J to 2 bases, leaving 3 bases not matched to a gene. The CDR3 spells CASSNRGPTYEQYF. The CDR3 coding sequence is TGTGCCAGTAGTAACAGGGGGCCTACCTACGAGCAGTACTTC.

CDR3 region: CASSVAGTRYNYGYTF. Here the CDR3 DNA reads TGTGCCAGCAGCGTGGCCGGGACAAGATATAACTATGGCTACACCTTC. This chain connects TRBV9 to TRBJ1-2; TRBD1 might be the D (6 bases). The CDR3 has 16 residues. Trimming removed 2 bases at V and 1 base at J, with 15 bases between. The germline gives CDR1 SGDLS, CDR2 YYNGEE.

This chain uses TRBV5-1 with TRBJ2-7; a weak D match, TRBD2 (5 bases). Trimming stripped 0 bases from V and 5 bases from J, with 12 bases between. The CDR3 runs 14 residues. CDR1 and CDR2 from the germline V gene are SGHRS and YFSETQ. The CDR3 DNA reads TGCGCCAGCAGCTTGGATGGGAGAGGGAACGAGCAGTACTTC. Its protein is CASSLDGRGNEQYF.

V gene TRBV4-1 combines with J gene TRBJ1-2, with unresolved D. The CDR3 has 14 residues. CDR1 is MGHRA and CDR2 is YSYEKL in the germline V gene. V lost 1 base and J lost 4, with 10 bases in between. The CDR3 DNA sequence: TGCGCCAGCAGCCAAGGGAAGCCCCCCTATGGCTACACCTTC. It translates to CASSQGKPPYGYTF.

This clonotype has only a few counts. V and J are TRBV7-6 and TRBJ2-7; maybe TRBD1 (5 bases). V lost 0 bases and J 7 bases, leaving 10 bases between the germline ends. This CDR3 contains 13 residues. Germline values: CDR1 SGHVS, CDR2 FNYEAQ. The CDR3 here is CASSLAPREEQYF. CDR3 sequence (DNA): TGTGCCAGCAGCTTAGCCCCCAGGGAAGAGCAGTACTTC.

This chain joins TRBV2 and TRBJ2-1, with TRBD1 matching 12 bases. V shed 6 bases, J shed 6 bases, and the junction held 6 bases outside the gene matches. Germline CDR1 and CDR2: SNHLY and FYNNEI. The CDR3 has 15 amino acids. DNA for the CDR3: TGTGCCAGCAGAGCCGGGACAGGGGGCCTCAATGAGCAGTTCTTC. Translating gives CASRAGTGGLNEQFF.

The chain employs TRBV2 and TRBJ2-1; 8 nucleotides match TRBD2. Germline loops: CDR1 SNHLY, CDR2 FYNNEI. Losses at the gene ends were 6 bases for V and 3 bases for J; bases not matched to a gene: 7. The CDR3 has 15 amino acids. CDR3 sequence (DNA): TGTGCCAGCAGCCCGGGACTAGACCTCTACAATGAGCAGTTCTTC. As protein: CASSPGLDLYNEQFF.

In this sample, this clonotype turned up a few times. The rearrangement links TRBV15 to TRBJ2-1; no reliable D call. V dropped 3 bases and J dropped 0 bases, with 12 bases sitting between them. The CDR3 is 16 amino acids. The germline gives CDR1 LNHNV, CDR2 YYDKDF (reference sequence). CDR3 region: CATSSAPPSSYNEQFF. The CDR3 DNA follows: TGTGCCACCAGCAGTGCTCCGCCGAGCTCCTACAATGAGCAGTTCTTC.

Concerning this clonotype itself: Sequence at one end of the junction differs from germline and may be a read error. This chain joins TRBV28 and TRBJ2-4; TRBD2 aligns across 9 bases. Germline CDR1 and CDR2: MDHEN and SYDVKM. The CDR3 extends over 16 amino acids. The CDR3 nucleotides read TGTGCCACTGCTACGAGCGGGGGGCGCTTACCAAACATTCCGTACTTC. Amino acids: CATATSGGRLPNIPYF. The full variable domain, in which reference TRBV28 and TRBJ2-4 provide the parts outside the CDR3, is DVKVTQSSRYLVKRTGEKVFLECVQDMDHENMFWYRQDPGLGLRLIYFSYDVKMKEKGDIPEGYSVSREKKERFSLILESASTNQTSMYLCATATSGGRLPNIPYFGAGTRLSVL.

Concerning this clonotype itself: A read error may explain this, as a much larger clone is one base away. The rearrangement joins TRBV11-2 to TRBJ2-4; TRBD2 aligns across 11 bases. With 6 bases clipped from V and 13 bases from J, the junction kept 8 bases outside the gene matches. The CDR3 runs to 13 residues. The germline V gene has CDR1 SGHAT and CDR2 FQNNGV. Here the CDR3 reads CASRLAGGGEQYF. The DNA for the CDR3 is TGTGCCAGCAGGCTAGCGGGGGGCGGTGAGCAGTACTTC.